Listed below are T cell receptor beta chains from one sample, sequenced in a study of T cell repertoires in cytomegalovirus infection. Antigens for these TCRs are unknown. MiXCR was run by TCRdb on the reads, yielding one entry per CDR3 protein. Here the sample spans around 800,000 distinct CDR3 sequences, over 25% being singletons. This specimen was cultured CD8+ T cells from PBMCs, taken from culture after CMV antigen stimulation. The receptors here all came from a human donor in good health (CMV status not recorded). Some clones in this sample may be carry-over from other donors' samples. Both conserved end residues are part of each CDR3. A D gene is named only where the DNA matches it firmly. Clone sizes are given selectively: once, few, many, or a class where the clone is expanded.

J gene,clone size,V gene,D gene,CDR3 DNA,CDR3 protein
TRBJ2-1,.,TRBV4-2,TRBD1,TGTGCCAGCAGCCAACACCACAGGGGAAGGGAGAGTATTGAGCAGTTCTTC,CASSQHHRGRESIEQFF
TRBJ1-1,.,TRBV7-9,TRBD1,TGTGCCAGCAGCGAACAGGGGGCAGGGAACACTGAAGCTTTCTTT,CASSEQGAGNTEAFF
TRBJ1-6,.,TRBV6-5,.,TGTGCCAGCAGTGTTGGGAACAGGATATATAATTCACCCCTCCACTTT,CASSVGNRIYNSPLHF
TRBJ2-7,.,TRBV4-1,.,TGCGCCAGCAGCCAGGGGAACGGCGAGCAGTACTTC,CASSQGNGEQYF
TRBJ2-7,.,TRBV2,TRBD1,TGTGCCAGCAGTGATTGGTTACGGGACAGGGGTCCCGAGCAGTACTTC,CASSDWLRDRGPEQYF
TRBJ2-7,.,TRBV10-2,TRBD2,TGCGCCAGCACTTCGAGCGGGGTTTACGACGAGCAGTACTTC,CASTSSGVYDEQYF
TRBJ1-2,.,TRBV28,TRBD1,TGTGCCAGCAGGGGAAACGACAGGGCAAACTATGGCTACACCTTC,CASRGNDRANYGYTF
TRBJ2-4,.,TRBV7-9,.,TGTGCCAGCAGCTTAATTGAGGGGCTAGCCAAAAACATTCAGTACTTC,CASSLIEGLAKNIQYF
TRBJ1-5,many,TRBV12-3/TRBV12-4,.,TGTGCCAGCAGTTTGGGCTCGACAGGAAGGGATCAGCCCCAGCATTTT,CASSLGSTGRDQPQHF
TRBJ2-1,many,TRBV7-2,TRBD2,TGTGCCAGCAGCTCGGGACTAGCGGGTACAAATGAGCAGTTCTTC,CASSSGLAGTNEQFF
TRBJ1-1,.,TRBV6-5,.,TGTGCCAGCAGTTACCGGGGCCAGGGCGCGAACACTGAAGCTTTCTTT,CASSYRGQGANTEAFF
TRBJ1-1,few,TRBV7-3,TRBD1,TGTGCCAGCAGCCCCGGACAGGTGACGAACACTGAAGCTTTCTTT,CASSPGQVTNTEAFF
TRBJ1-6,many,TRBV5-1,.,TGCGCCAGCAGCTCGGCAGGGAGGCAGCTACCGATACCGTCTCTTAATTCACCCCTCCACTTT,CASSSAGRQLPIPSLNSPLHF
TRBJ2-5,.,TRBV4-1,.,TGCGCCAGCAGCTACCGGGACACGTCCCAAGAGACCCAGTACTTC,CASSYRDTSQETQYF
TRBJ2-1,.,TRBV15,TRBD1,TGTGCCACCAGCGTAAGGACAGGGGCCTACAATGAGCAGTTCTTC,CATSVRTGAYNEQFF
TRBJ1-2,.,TRBV13,.,TGTGCCAGCAGCTTAGAGATGGGGGATGGCTATGGCTACACCTTC,CASSLEMGDGYGYTF
TRBJ1-6,.,TRBV4-1,TRBD1,TGCGCCAGCAGCCCTCCGGGACAGGGTTATTCACCCCTCCACTTT,CASSPPGQGYSPLHF
TRBJ2-7,.,TRBV6-1,.,TGTGCCAGCAGTGAAGCGCTTCGAGGGGGAGCCTACGAGCAGTACTTC,CASSEALRGGAYEQYF
TRBJ2-5,.,TRBV24-1,.,TGTGCCACCAGTGATTTTCGAGGGGCGCGGGAGACCCAGTACTTC,CATSDFRGARETQYF
TRBJ2-1,many,TRBV7-8,TRBD1,TGTGCCAGCAGCTTAGCGGGACAGGGGACGTATGAGCAGTTCTTC,CASSLAGQGTYEQFF
TRBJ2-5,many,TRBV7-2,TRBD1,TGTGCCAGCAGCTCACCCGGGACAGGGGAGACCCAGTACTTC,CASSSPGTGETQYF
TRBJ1-1,many,TRBV7-9,.,TGTGCCAGCAGTCCTACAGGGTACACTGAAGCTTTCTTT,CASSPTGYTEAFF
TRBJ1-4,.,TRBV6-5,.,TGTACCAGAACAGGGCGTAATGAAAAACTGTTTTTT,CTRTGRNEKLFF
TRBJ1-6,.,TRBV6-5,.,TGTGCCAGCAGTTACGGGAATCGGGGCATAAATTCACCCCTCCACTTT,CASSYGNRGINSPLHF
TRBJ1-1,.,TRBV7-2,.,TGTGCCAGCAGCTCTCACAGTTATTCTGAAGCTTTCTTT,CASSSHSYSEAFF
TRBJ1-3,.,TRBV12-3/TRBV12-4,.,TGTGCCAGCAGCAGATCTAACGGAAACACCATATATTTT,CASSRSNGNTIYF
TRBJ2-5,few,TRBV20-1,.,TGCAGTGCTAGAGACCTCCGGGAGACCCAGTACTTC,CSARDLRETQYF
TRBJ1-1,many,TRBV7-6,TRBD1,TGTGCCAGCAGCCCAGGGGGGGGTGAAGCTTTCTTT,CASSPGGGEAFF
TRBJ2-2,.,TRBV12-3/TRBV12-4,TRBD1,TGTGCCAGCAGCGACACACCGGGACAGGGGGCCTCCCCGAACACCGGGGAGCTGTTTTTT,CASSDTPGQGASPNTGELFF
TRBJ2-6,.,TRBV7-9,.,TGTGCCAGCAGCTTAGAAGCGGGGAAGGGGGCGCCATCTGGGGCCAACGTCCTGACTTTC,CASSLEAGKGAPSGANVLTF
TRBJ2-1,few,TRBV2,TRBD1,TGTGCCAGCACCAAGGGACAGCCGCTACTCTTC,CASTKGQPLLF
TRBJ1-5,once,TRBV18,.,TGTGCCAGCTCACCACCGGAAACAGCAAAATTCAATCAGCCCCAGCATTTT,CASSPPETAKFNQPQHF
TRBJ2-5,many,TRBV6-1,.,TGTGCCAGCAGTGAAGATAACCTGAGGGAAGAGACCCAGTACTTC,CASSEDNLREETQYF
TRBJ2-7,few,TRBV12-5,.,TGTGCTAGTGGTTTGGTAGTGGCAGGGATAGAGTACGAGCAGTACTTC,CASGLVVAGIEYEQYF
TRBJ2-1,few,TRBV29-1,TRBD1,TGCAGCTGGGGACAGGCCTACAATGAGCAGTTCTTC,CSWGQAYNEQFF
TRBJ1-4,few,TRBV7-9,.,TGTGCCAGCACGCCCAAGAATGAAAAACTGTTTTTT,CASTPKNEKLFF
TRBJ1-6,many,TRBV12-3/TRBV12-4,.,TGTGCCAGCAGGGGCGTCTGGATTTCACCCCTCCACTTT,CASRGVWISPLHF
TRBJ2-3,.,TRBV12-3/TRBV12-4,TRBD2,TGTGCCAGCAGCTCCGGGACTAGCTTCGGAGATACGCAGTATTTT,CASSSGTSFGDTQYF
TRBJ2-2,few,TRBV7-2,TRBD2,TGTGCCAGCAGCCTATACAACTTGATAGCGGGGGCCTTAACCGGGGAGCTGTTTTTT,CASSLYNLIAGALTGELFF
TRBJ1-5,few,TRBV7-6,TRBD1,TGTGCCAGCAGCTTAAAAGAGACAGGGAATCAGCCCCAGCATTTT,CASSLKETGNQPQHF
TRBJ2-1,.,TRBV5-1,.,TGCGCCAGCAGCCAAGCGGAGGGGAATTACAATGAGCAGTTCTTC,CASSQAEGNYNEQFF
TRBJ1-2,.,TRBV11-1,.,TGTGCCAGCAGCTTTAGGGTTGGCTACACCTTC,CASSFRVGYTF
TRBJ1-2,few,TRBV14,.,TGTGCCAGCAGCCAAGATTTGGGCAGGAGGCACTATGGCTACACCTTC,CASSQDLGRRHYGYTF
TRBJ2-7,many,TRBV12-3/TRBV12-4,TRBD1,TGTGCCAGCAGTCCGAGGACAGGGGATTACGAGCAGTACTTC,CASSPRTGDYEQYF
TRBJ1-1,.,TRBV2,.,TGTGCCAGCAGTGAACCCGGGACATCGTTCCTGAACACTGAAGCTTTCTTT,CASSEPGTSFLNTEAFF
TRBJ1-4,few,TRBV19,.,TGTGCCAGCAACCGGTGGGGTCCGCTTAATGAAAAACTGTTTTTT,CASNRWGPLNEKLFF
TRBJ2-1,few,TRBV2,.,TGTGCCAGCGTTGGTTACAATGAGCAGTTCTTC,CASVGYNEQFF
TRBJ1-5,.,TRBV27,TRBD1,TGTGCCAGCAGGAACACAGGGGGCCCAAGTCTACCCCAGCATTTT,CASRNTGGPSLPQHF
TRBJ2-3,few,TRBV6-4,.,TGTGCCAGCAGTGACCAGAAAGGCTGGGCGGCAGATACGCAGTATTTT,CASSDQKGWAADTQYF
TRBJ2-1,few,TRBV4-3,.,TGCGCCAGCAGCCAAGATCACGGAGGGGTGGCGGGTTACAATGAGCAGTTCTTC,CASSQDHGGVAGYNEQFF
TRBJ1-4,few,TRBV7-9,.,TGTGCCAGCAGTCCACAGAGGGGAAAACTGTTTTTT,CASSPQRGKLFF
TRBJ2-1,many,TRBV6-6,TRBD1,TGTGCCAGCAGTTCACCGGGACAGGGGACCTACAATGAGCAGTTCTTC,CASSSPGQGTYNEQFF
TRBJ2-5,few,TRBV7-9,TRBD1,TGTGCCAGCAGCCCCAGACAGGGAAGGGAGACCCAGTACTTC,CASSPRQGRETQYF